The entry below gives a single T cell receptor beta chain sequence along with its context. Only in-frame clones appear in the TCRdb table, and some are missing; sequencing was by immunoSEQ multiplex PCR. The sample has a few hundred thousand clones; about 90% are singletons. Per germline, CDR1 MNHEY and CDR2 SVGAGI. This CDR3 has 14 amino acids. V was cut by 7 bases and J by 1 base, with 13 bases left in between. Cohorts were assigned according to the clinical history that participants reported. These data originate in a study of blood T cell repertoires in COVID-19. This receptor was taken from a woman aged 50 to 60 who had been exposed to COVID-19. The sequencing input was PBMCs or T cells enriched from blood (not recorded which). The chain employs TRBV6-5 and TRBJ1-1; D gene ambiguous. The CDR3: CASTPPGRNTEAFF. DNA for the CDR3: TGTGCCAGCACTCCCCCCGGGAGGAACACTGAAGCTTTCTTT.